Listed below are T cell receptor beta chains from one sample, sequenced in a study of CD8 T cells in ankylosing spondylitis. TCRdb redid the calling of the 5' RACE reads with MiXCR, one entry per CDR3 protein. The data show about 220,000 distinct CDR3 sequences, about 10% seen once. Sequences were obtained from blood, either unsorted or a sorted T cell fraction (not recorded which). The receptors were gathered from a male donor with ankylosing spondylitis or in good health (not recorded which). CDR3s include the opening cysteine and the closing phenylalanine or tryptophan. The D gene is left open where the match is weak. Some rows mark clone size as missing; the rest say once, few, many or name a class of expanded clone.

CDR3 DNA: TGCGCCAGCAGCTTGGGGCCCCGAGAATCCTACGAGCAGTACTTC
CDR3 protein: CASSLGPRESYEQYF
V gene: TRBV5-1
clone size: few
D gene: -
J gene: TRBJ2-7

CDR3 DNA: TGCGCCAGCAGTCATAGTGGGGCCGGGAGTGCCGGCTACGAGCAGTACTTC
CDR3 protein: CASSHSGAGSAGYEQYF
V gene: TRBV5-1
clone size: -
D gene: -
J gene: TRBJ2-7

CDR3 DNA: TGCAGTGCCCTTGACAGGGGGGATTCGAGCAATCAGCCCCAGCATTTT
CDR3 protein: CSALDRGDSSNQPQHF
V gene: TRBV20-1
clone size: few
D gene: TRBD1
J gene: TRBJ1-5

CDR3 DNA: TGTGCCTGGAAGTTTCGTGAGGCTGAAAAACTGTTTTTT
CDR3 protein: CAWKFREAEKLFF
V gene: TRBV30
clone size: many
D gene: -
J gene: TRBJ1-4

CDR3 DNA: TGCGCCAGCAGCCAAGATGGGGAGGGACTTCTGAGCTCCTACGAGCAGTACTTC
CDR3 protein: CASSQDGEGLLSSYEQYF
V gene: TRBV4-1
clone size: -
D gene: TRBD2
J gene: TRBJ2-7

CDR3 DNA: TGCAGTGCTAACTTTGCTAGCGGGGGGACGACTAGCACAGATACGCAGTATTTT
CDR3 protein: CSANFASGGTTSTDTQYF
V gene: TRBV20-1
clone size: -
D gene: TRBD2
J gene: TRBJ2-3

CDR3 DNA: TGTGCCAGCAGAGATGGGACTAGCGGCCAAGAGACCCAGTACTTC
CDR3 protein: CASRDGTSGQETQYF
V gene: TRBV6-1
clone size: few
D gene: TRBD2
J gene: TRBJ2-5

CDR3 DNA: TGTGCCAGCAGTTACTCACAGGACAGAGTGAACACCGGGGAGCTGTTTTTT
CDR3 protein: CASSYSQDRVNTGELFF
V gene: TRBV6-2/TRBV6-3
clone size: few
D gene: -
J gene: TRBJ2-2

CDR3 DNA: TGTGCCAGCAGTCAGAAACGGGGGGGGAACACAGATACGCAGTATTTT
CDR3 protein: CASSQKRGGNTDTQYF
V gene: TRBV3-1
clone size: many
D gene: TRBD2
J gene: TRBJ2-3

CDR3 DNA: TGTGCCAGCAGCCAGGGGGGTCAGACAGATACGCAGTATTTT
CDR3 protein: CASSQGGQTDTQYF
V gene: TRBV4-2
clone size: many
D gene: -
J gene: TRBJ2-3

CDR3 DNA: TGTGCCACCAGTACGTCCGGGACTAGCGGGACCGGGTATGAGCAGTTCTTC
CDR3 protein: CATSTSGTSGTGYEQFF
V gene: TRBV12-3/TRBV12-4
clone size: -
D gene: TRBD2
J gene: TRBJ2-1

CDR3 DNA: TGTGCCACCAGAGAGGACAGGGAGGACACCGGGGAGCTGTTTTTT
CDR3 protein: CATREDREDTGELFF
V gene: TRBV15
clone size: many
D gene: TRBD1
J gene: TRBJ2-2

CDR3 DNA: TGTGCCAGCACCCCGGTAACGAACACCGGGGAGCTGTTTTTT
CDR3 protein: CASTPVTNTGELFF
V gene: TRBV12-3/TRBV12-4
clone size: few
D gene: -
J gene: TRBJ2-2

CDR3 DNA: TGTGCCAGCAGTTACGCCGGACGCGACACTGAAGCTTTCTTT
CDR3 protein: CASSYAGRDTEAFF
V gene: TRBV6-5
clone size: many
D gene: -
J gene: TRBJ1-1

CDR3 DNA: TGTGCCAGCAGCTCCCTCATAGCCAATCAGCCCCAGCATTTT
CDR3 protein: CASSSLIANQPQHF
V gene: TRBV5-5
clone size: many
D gene: -
J gene: TRBJ1-5

CDR3 DNA: TGTGCCAGCAGTCCGCGACAGGGTCCCTACGAGCAGTACTTC
CDR3 protein: CASSPRQGPYEQYF
V gene: TRBV12-3/TRBV12-4
clone size: many
D gene: TRBD1
J gene: TRBJ2-7

CDR3 DNA: TGCGCCAGCAGCTTGAACGGGGATCCCGCGAACACCGGGGAGCTGTTTTTT
CDR3 protein: CASSLNGDPANTGELFF
V gene: TRBV5-1
clone size: many
D gene: -
J gene: TRBJ2-2

CDR3 DNA: TGCGCCAGCAGCTTGGAAAGGGGGAACACTGAAGCTTTCTTT
CDR3 protein: CASSLERGNTEAFF
V gene: TRBV5-1
clone size: many
D gene: -
J gene: TRBJ1-1

CDR3 DNA: TGTGCCAGCAGCCCCCGAGCGAACCAAGAGACCCAGTACTTC
CDR3 protein: CASSPRANQETQYF
V gene: TRBV7-2
clone size: few
D gene: -
J gene: TRBJ2-5

CDR3 DNA: TGTGCCAGCGGCTTTGTGGGACAACCACAAGAGACCCAGTACTTC
CDR3 protein: CASGFVGQPQETQYF
V gene: TRBV13
clone size: -
D gene: -
J gene: TRBJ2-5

CDR3 DNA: TGCAGTGCTCACCAGGGGGACCCCGGGGAGCTGTTTTTT
CDR3 protein: CSAHQGDPGELFF
V gene: TRBV20-1
clone size: few
D gene: TRBD1
J gene: TRBJ2-2

CDR3 DNA: TGTGCCAGCAGTCGACAGGGGGGAAATCCGTCGAATTTCTTC
CDR3 protein: CASSRQGGNPSNFF
V gene: TRBV28
clone size: many
D gene: TRBD1
J gene: TRBJ2-1

CDR3 DNA: TGTGCCAGCAGTCCCCAGACTAGCGGGGACGATGAGCAGTTCTTC
CDR3 protein: CASSPQTSGDDEQFF
V gene: TRBV2
clone size: few
D gene: TRBD2
J gene: TRBJ2-1

CDR3 DNA: TGTGCCAGCAGAACCGGGACAGTCAACCAAGAGACCCAGTACTTC
CDR3 protein: CASRTGTVNQETQYF
V gene: TRBV7-8
clone size: -
D gene: TRBD1
J gene: TRBJ2-5

CDR3 DNA: TGTGCCAGCAGCCAAGACCTAACAGCGACCACGAACACCGGGGAGCTGTTTTTT
CDR3 protein: CASSQDLTATTNTGELFF
V gene: TRBV4-2
clone size: -
D gene: -
J gene: TRBJ2-2

CDR3 DNA: TGTGCCAGCAGTGGGGCTAGACAGGGATATTACAATGAGCAGTTCTTC
CDR3 protein: CASSGARQGYYNEQFF
V gene: TRBV6-1
clone size: many
D gene: TRBD1
J gene: TRBJ2-1

CDR3 DNA: TGTGCCAGCAGTTATAGGGGGACAGGCTATAATTCACCCCTCCACTTT
CDR3 protein: CASSYRGTGYNSPLHF
V gene: TRBV6-5
clone size: -
D gene: TRBD1
J gene: TRBJ1-6

CDR3 DNA: TGTGCCAGCAGTCTCCACCAGACCGAAAAGAGCTACACCTTC
CDR3 protein: CASSLHQTEKSYTF
V gene: TRBV28
clone size: many
D gene: -
J gene: TRBJ1-2

CDR3 DNA: TGTGCCAGCAGCGTGGACTCCTACAATGAGCAGTTCTTC
CDR3 protein: CASSVDSYNEQFF
V gene: TRBV12-3/TRBV12-4
clone size: many
D gene: -
J gene: TRBJ2-1

CDR3 DNA: TGTGCCAGCAGCGTAGCCCAGGGGGGGGGCAATGAGCAGTTCTTC
CDR3 protein: CASSVAQGGGNEQFF
V gene: TRBV9
clone size: many
D gene: -
J gene: TRBJ2-1

CDR3 DNA: TGTGCCAGCACATTTTCAGGCGGGGGCCAAGAGACCCAGTACTTC
CDR3 protein: CASTFSGGGQETQYF
V gene: TRBV12-3/TRBV12-4
clone size: many
D gene: TRBD2
J gene: TRBJ2-5

CDR3 DNA: TGCGCCAGCAGCTCACAACCCACCCGGGGGTTTGATGGCTACACCTTC
CDR3 protein: CASSSQPTRGFDGYTF
V gene: TRBV5-1
clone size: many
D gene: -
J gene: TRBJ1-2

CDR3 DNA: TGCGCCAGCAGGATACTAGCGGGGGTTTTC
CDR3 protein: CASRILAGVF
V gene: TRBV5-1
clone size: many
D gene: TRBD2
J gene: TRBJ2-5

CDR3 DNA: TGCAGTGCCCGGGGGGGCCCCTCAGGCCCCTACAATGAGCAGTTCTTC
CDR3 protein: CSARGGPSGPYNEQFF
V gene: TRBV20-1
clone size: -
D gene: TRBD2
J gene: TRBJ2-1

CDR3 DNA: TGCGCCAGCAGCTTGGCTAAAGGATACAAAGGGATCTACGAGCAGTACTTC
CDR3 protein: CASSLAKGYKGIYEQYF
V gene: TRBV5-1
clone size: many
D gene: -
J gene: TRBJ2-7

CDR3 DNA: TGTGCCAGCAGTTTAGGGGCCGCAGGGGGTAGCTCTGGGGCCAACGTCCTGACTTTC
CDR3 protein: CASSLGAAGGSSGANVLTF
V gene: TRBV12-3/TRBV12-4
clone size: few
D gene: TRBD1
J gene: TRBJ2-6

CDR3 DNA: TGTGCCAGCAGCCTCCGAAGGGGGGACACCGGGGAGCTGTTTTTT
CDR3 protein: CASSLRRGDTGELFF
V gene: TRBV14
clone size: -
D gene: -
J gene: TRBJ2-2

CDR3 DNA: TGTGCCAGCAGTTCGGGGAGTGGTTCTGGAAACACCATATATTTT
CDR3 protein: CASSSGSGSGNTIYF
V gene: TRBV6-5
clone size: many
D gene: -
J gene: TRBJ1-3

CDR3 DNA: TGCAGCGCGCGAGGGGATGCCAAAAACATTCAGTACTTC
CDR3 protein: CSARGDAKNIQYF
V gene: TRBV29-1
clone size: few
D gene: -
J gene: TRBJ2-4

CDR3 DNA: TGTGCCAGCAGTCTCCGGGAAGCGTTAGAGACCCAGTACTTC
CDR3 protein: CASSLREALETQYF
V gene: TRBV12-3/TRBV12-4
clone size: few
D gene: -
J gene: TRBJ2-5

CDR3 DNA: TGTGCCAGCAGCGGTAGGACAGGGCCAGATACGCAGTATTTT
CDR3 protein: CASSGRTGPDTQYF
V gene: TRBV12-3/TRBV12-4
clone size: many
D gene: TRBD1
J gene: TRBJ2-3

CDR3 DNA: TGTGCCAGCAGATCGGACTCCTACGAGCAGTACTTC
CDR3 protein: CASRSDSYEQYF
V gene: TRBV12-3/TRBV12-4
clone size: many
D gene: -
J gene: TRBJ2-7

CDR3 DNA: TGTGCCAGCAGTCCTTCGGACAGGAGAAGGGGTAACATTCAGTACTTC
CDR3 protein: CASSPSDRRRGNIQYF
V gene: TRBV28
clone size: many
D gene: TRBD1
J gene: TRBJ2-4

CDR3 DNA: TGTGCCAGCAGAACCCGTGGGAACACTGAAGCTTTCTTT
CDR3 protein: CASRTRGNTEAFF
V gene: TRBV9
clone size: few
D gene: -
J gene: TRBJ1-1

CDR3 DNA: TGTGCCAGCAGCTTCATCAGCGGGGGGGCATTCAGCGCCTACTACAATGAGCAGTTCTTC
CDR3 protein: CASSFISGGAFSAYYNEQFF
V gene: TRBV5-6
clone size: -
D gene: TRBD2
J gene: TRBJ2-1